The clone carrying this T cell receptor (beta chain) was picked up a small number of times. The sample belongs to a study of blood T cell repertoires in COVID-19. Looking at the study overall: The United States, Italy and Spain provided the acute and convalescent COVID-19 samples. The analysed material was cDNA or gDNA that came from T cells, B-cell-depleted T cells, or PBMCs.

Germline CDR1 is SNHLY and CDR2 is FYNNEI. This CDR3 has 15 amino acids. V lost 1 base to trimming and J lost 7 bases, with 14 bases between them. In the source study's methods: By means of reference gene primer amplification, nucleated cell counts were estimated. The assay was immunoSEQ multiplex PCR, and TCRdb's table has in-frame clones only and misses some. That table furnishes V, J and clone size, whereas the DNA furnished D and trimming. Of about 76,000 clones listed, 85% were seen once; the top ten hold approximately 10%. This TCR was recovered from a man aged 60 to 69 with COVID-19, enrolled during active disease. V usage is TRBV2 and J usage is TRBJ1-5, with D possibly being TRBD1 (5 bases). Sequencing used peripheral blood. The CDR3 spells CASSEGFQGIQPQHF. The CDR3 DNA sequence: TGTGCCAGCAGTGAAGGCTTCCAGGGTATACAGCCCCAGCATTTT.